This TCR beta chain was captured in a study of prognosis after radiotherapy for stage I lung cancer. Study at large: The non-small cell lung cancer patients were all regarded as unsuitable for surgery on medical grounds. Overall study results and limits: A difference in TRBV and TRBJ gene usage was reportedly seen between patients with and without metastases.

On this clonotype itself: The target antigen is unknown.

The genomic DNA TCR beta CDR3 region underwent two rounds of multiplex PCR. Used in first-round PCR were primers specific to each TRBV and TRBJ gene. As the PCR entered its second round, universal primers were used. Via MiXCR, TCRdb re-called the multiplex PCR reads, giving one row per CDR3 protein. The sample has about 16,000 distinct CDR3 sequences; roughly 30% are singletons. From germline, CDR1 is SQVTM and CDR2 ANQGSEA. The CDR3 runs 12 residues. With two time points in the design, 6 to 7 milliliters of peripheral blood were drawn at each one. The chain links TRBV29-1 to TRBJ1-2; no firm D call. The sequencing here drew on PBMCs, taken before or after stereotactic body radiation therapy (not recorded which). This sequence was found in a donor aged 50 or older with non-small cell lung cancer. The CDR3 region is CRVTENYSGYTF. The CDR3 DNA is TGCAGAGTTACAGAGAACTATTCTGGCTACACCTTC.